The present TCR beta chain was sequenced within a study of blood T cells in healthy people across ages. Looked up from germline, CDR1 is MGHRA and CDR2 is YSYEKL. Trimming took 0 bases from V and 7 from J; bases not matched to a gene: 9. The CDR3 contains 16 residues. Combining a sample-barcoded 5' primer with a J-beta primer mix, a second PCR ran for about 6 to 12 cycles. TCRdb passed the 5' RACE reads through MiXCR, listing each CDR3 protein once. The table includes over 1,200,000 distinct CDR3 sequences, approximately 60% detected once. The rearrangement links TRBV4-1 to TRBJ1-2; 9 bases match TRBD1. This clonotype was sampled from a man aged 18 to 29 in good health. The sequenced material came from blood. The CDR3 loop reads CASSQDGTGRTGGYTF. The CDR3 DNA reads as TGCGCCAGCAGCCAAGACGGGACAGGGAGAACGGGTGGCTACACCTTC.